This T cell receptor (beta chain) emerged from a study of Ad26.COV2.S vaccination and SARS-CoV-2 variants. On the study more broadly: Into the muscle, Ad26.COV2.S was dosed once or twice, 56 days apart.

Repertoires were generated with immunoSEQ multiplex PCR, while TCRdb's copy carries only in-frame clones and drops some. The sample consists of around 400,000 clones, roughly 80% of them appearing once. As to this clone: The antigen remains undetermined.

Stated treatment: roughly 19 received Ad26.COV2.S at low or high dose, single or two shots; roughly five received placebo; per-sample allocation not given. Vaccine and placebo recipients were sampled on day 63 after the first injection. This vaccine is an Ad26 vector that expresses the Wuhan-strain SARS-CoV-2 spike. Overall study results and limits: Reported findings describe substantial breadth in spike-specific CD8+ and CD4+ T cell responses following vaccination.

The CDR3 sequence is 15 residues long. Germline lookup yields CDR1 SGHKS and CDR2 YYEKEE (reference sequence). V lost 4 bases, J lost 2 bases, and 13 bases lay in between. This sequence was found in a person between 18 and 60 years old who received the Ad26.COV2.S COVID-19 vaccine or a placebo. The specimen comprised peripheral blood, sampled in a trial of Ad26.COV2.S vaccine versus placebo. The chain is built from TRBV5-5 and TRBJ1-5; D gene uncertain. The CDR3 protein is CASSLTVGGNQPQHF. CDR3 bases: TGTGCCAGCAGCCTGACCGTGGGTGGCAATCAGCCCCAGCATTTT.